These 23 T cell receptor beta chains share one sample of origin, sequenced in a study of CD8 T cells in Susac syndrome. RNA amounts of roughly 0.5 to 1 ug underwent reverse transcription with random hexamers. Using its own MiXCR run on the immunoSEQ multiplex PCR reads, TCRdb lists one record per CDR3 protein. The sample holds under 350,000 distinct CDR3 sequences, about 90% seen once. Material: CD4+ T cells from PBMCs. Receptors were obtained from a human donor with multiple sclerosis.

The genes are TRBV23-1 and TRBJ2-7; 9 positions agree with TRBD1. TRBV23-1 is an ORF for which the function is uncertain. CDR3 size: 21 residues. V gave up 3 bases and J gave up 2 bases; unmatched junction bases: 23. CDR3: CASSHYPGQGMREVPTYEQYF. The CDR3 DNA reads TGCGCCAGCAGTCATTACCCGGGACAGGGCATGAGGGAGGTCCCTACCTACGAGCAGTACTTC.

This chain joins TRBV20-1 and TRBJ2-1; TRBD2 matches at 10 bases. V was pared by 6 bases and J by 6 bases, with 11 bases of the junction left unmatched. The germline CDR1 and CDR2 sequences are DFQATT and SNEGSKA (reference sequence). The CDR3 consists of 15 residues. The CDR3 loop is CSAPRPVAGGNEQFF. The CDR3 DNA is TGCAGTGCGCCCCGCCCGGTAGCGGGGGGCAATGAGCAGTTCTTC.

The rearrangement uses TRBV20-1 and TRBJ1-1; 9 nucleotides align to TRBD1. V was pared by 6 bases and J by 3 bases, with 5 bases of the junction left unmatched. The CDR3 covers 13 residues. The germline V gene encodes CDR1 DFQATT and CDR2 SNEGSKA (reference sequence). CDR3 sequence (DNA): TGCAGTGCCCAGACAGGGGGAGACACTGAAGCTTTCTTT. Translating it yields CSAQTGGDTEAFF.

This clonotype came up once. This chain joins TRBV12-3 or TRBV12-4 and TRBJ1-2, with 7 bases that match TRBD1. The CDR3 spans 14 residues. V was pared by 6 bases and J by 6 bases, with 10 bases of the junction left unmatched. CDR3 loop: CASSLLPGGHGYTF. The CDR3 DNA reads TGTGCCAGCAGCCTACTGCCAGGGGGGCATGGCTACACCTTC.

This clonotype was recorded once. The J gene is TRBJ2-2, the V gene TRBV6-2 or TRBV6-3; 9 bases map to TRBD2. The CDR3 extends over 14 amino acids. Germline V CDR1 and CDR2: MNHEY, SVGEGT. J gave up 5 bases and V 6 bases, and 4 bases lay outside the gene matches. The chain's CDR3 is CASRLAGRTGELFF. DNA of the CDR3: TGTGCCAGCAGGCTAGCGGGAAGAACCGGGGAGCTGTTTTTT.

The chain employs TRBV19 and TRBJ1-5; D gene uncertain. The length of the CDR3 is 16 residues. The ends were cut back, 2 bases at V and 0 bases at J, with 11 bases in the middle. Per the germline V gene, CDR1 is LNHDA and CDR2 is SQIVND (reference sequence). The CDR3 here is CASSIPQSYSNQPQHF. The CDR3 DNA sequence: TGTGCCAGTAGTATACCACAGAGTTATAGCAATCAGCCCCAGCATTTT.

This chain joins TRBV20-1 and TRBJ2-5, with 15 bases identical to TRBD2. The CDR3 loop spans 16 amino acids. V was clipped by 1 base and J by 4 bases; unmatched bases: 4. Per the germline V gene, CDR1 is DFQATT and CDR2 is SNEGSKA (reference sequence). The CDR3 loop is CSARGTSGGAGETQYF. CDR3 sequence (DNA): TGCAGTGCTAGAGGGACTAGCGGGGGGGCCGGAGAGACCCAGTACTTC.

The chain uses TRBV5-6 and TRBJ2-4, with D tentatively TRBD1 (6 bases). CDR3 length: 16 residues. V gave up 3 bases and J gave up 0 bases, with 13 bases separating them. Germline values: CDR1 SGHDT, CDR2 YYEEEE. Here the CDR3 reads CASSSWTALAKNIQYF. The CDR3 DNA reads TGTGCCAGCAGCTCCTGGACAGCCCTAGCCAAAAACATTCAGTACTTC.

This clonotype was seen once. CDR3 coding DNA: TGCAGCGTGGGGACTAGCGGGCTAGATACGCAGTATTTT. It yields the protein CSVGTSGLDTQYF. The chain carries TRBV29-1 and TRBJ2-3; 12 bases are shared with TRBD2. The ends lost 6 bases at V and 5 bases at J; junction bases unmatched: 3. The CDR3 runs 13 residues. CDR1 and CDR2 from the germline V gene are SQVTM and ANQGSEA.

The chain recombines TRBV6-2 or TRBV6-3 with TRBJ1-1; the D gene is possibly TRBD1 (6 bases). The V gene lost 6 bases and the J gene lost 4 bases, with 18 bases spanning the gap. The CDR3 totals 15 residues. Germline V gene sequence: CDR1 MNHEY, CDR2 SVGEGT. This CDR3 reads CASRDTGRGSTEAFF. The CDR3, as DNA: TGTGCCAGCAGGGATACTGGCAGGGGTAGCACTGAAGCTTTCTTT.

V gene TRBV3-1 combines with J gene TRBJ2-5; D is ambiguous. In germline, CDR1 is LGHDT, CDR2 YNNKEL (reference sequence). V was clipped by 2 bases and J by 2 bases, with 6 bases between them. The CDR3 extends over 13 amino acids. In DNA, the CDR3 is TGTGCCAGCAGCCAACCACCTCAAGAGACCCAGTACTTC. Translating gives CASSQPPQETQYF.

Concerning this clonotype: The germline gene is not matched at one end of the junction; a read error may be the cause. The chain is built from TRBV20-1 and TRBJ2-3, with 8 bases identical to TRBD2. The germline V gene has CDR1 DFQATT and CDR2 SNEGSKA (reference sequence). The CDR3 covers 18 residues. CDR3 sequence reads: CGASRSAGGPPPGGTQYF. DNA for the CDR3: TGCGGTGCTAGTAGATCGGCGGGAGGTCCCCCTCCTGGAGGTACGCAGTATTTT.

This clonotype was counted a single time. The rearrangement links TRBV18 to TRBJ1-1; no clear D. CDR1 is KGHSH, CDR2 LQKENI, per germline. V lost 0 bases and J lost 0, with 8 bases in between. The CDR3 is 15 amino acids. CDR3 coding DNA: TGTGCCAGCTCACCACCGAACAGCTTGAACACTGAAGCTTTCTTT. This sequence encodes CASSPPNSLNTEAFF.

This chain joins TRBV6-2 or TRBV6-3 and TRBJ2-2; TRBD1 agrees at 10 bases. The CDR3 consists of 18 residues. The ends lost 6 bases at V and 3 bases at J; junction bases unmatched: 13. Germline V gene sequence: CDR1 MNHEY, CDR2 SVGEGT. The chain's CDR3 is CASRNRDRGARDTGELFF. In DNA form, the CDR3 reads TGTGCCAGCAGAAACCGGGACAGGGGCGCGCGCGACACCGGGGAGCTGTTTTTT.

The V and J genes are TRBV19 and TRBJ1-3; D not certain. CDR3 size: 16 residues. Trimming shortened V by 1 base and J by 0 bases, and 10 bases separated the two germline ends. Germline CDR1 is LNHDA and CDR2 is SQIVND (reference sequence). The CDR3 sequence: CASSIVRLVSGNTIYF. CDR3 bases: TGTGCCAGTAGTATAGTCAGACTCGTCTCTGGAAACACCATATATTTT.

The chain employs TRBV12-3 or TRBV12-4 and TRBJ2-7, with D possibly being TRBD1 (5 bases). The germline V and J ends were trimmed by 6 bases and 0 bases, with 18 bases remaining between them. The CDR3 totals 16 residues. DNA of the CDR3: TGTGCCAGCAGCAAACGCGACAGTGTAAGCTCCTACGAGCAGTACTTC. Its protein is CASSKRDSVSSYEQYF.

This chain uses TRBV20-1 with TRBJ2-7; TRBD1 might be the D (6 bases). Looked up from germline, CDR1 is DFQATT and CDR2 is SNEGSKA (reference sequence). The CDR3 has 15 residues. V was cut by 2 bases and J by 5 bases, with 19 bases left in between. CDR3 bases: TGCAGTGCTAGACAGGGGTCTACGAGAAGAGACGAGCAGTACTTC. Translated, it gives CSARQGSTRRDEQYF.

The chain couples TRBV7-2 to TRBJ2-1; D not resolved. This CDR3 comprises 15 residues. Trimming stripped 2 bases from V and 6 bases from J, with 14 bases between. Germline values: CDR1 SGHTA, CDR2 FQGNSA. As DNA, the CDR3 is TGTGCCAGCAGCTTAACGGCCGCCCCGGGCAATGAGCAGTTCTTC. This translates into CASSLTAAPGNEQFF.

This chain uses TRBV7-2 with TRBJ2-7; the match to TRBD2 covers 12 bases. The CDR3 spans 15 residues. The J segment lost 4 bases and the V segment lost 7 bases, leaving 8 bases of the junction unmatched. Germline CDR1 is SGHTA and CDR2 is FQGNSA. The CDR3 region has the DNA TGTGCCAGCACCCCCGGACTAGCGGGGTCATACGAGCAGTACTTC. It translates to CASTPGLAGSYEQYF.

A single count supports this clonotype. The rearrangement uses TRBV6-5 and TRBJ1-4; D remains unclear. This CDR3 spans 14 amino acids. V gave up 5 bases and J gave up 4 bases, with 11 bases separating them. The V gene's germline CDR1 is MNHEY and CDR2 SVGAGI. As DNA, the CDR3 is TGTGCCAGCAGTGTACAGCTCTATAATGAAAAACTGTTTTTT. This encodes CASSVQLYNEKLFF.

This chain joins TRBV7-9 and TRBJ2-1; 16 nucleotides agree with TRBD2. Per germline, CDR1 SEHNR and CDR2 FQNEAQ (reference sequence). The CDR3 totals 19 residues. The J segment lost 2 bases and the V segment lost 3 bases, leaving 7 bases of the junction unmatched. The CDR3 spells CASSFTGTSGRAAYNEQFF. CDR3 in DNA: TGTGCCAGCAGCTTTACCGGGACTAGCGGGAGGGCCGCCTACAATGAGCAGTTCTTC.

The chain recombines TRBV7-2 with TRBJ2-3, with D unclear. V was clipped by 2 bases and J by 4 bases, with 10 bases between them. The germline V gene encodes CDR1 SGHTA and CDR2 FQGNSA. The CDR3 has 14 amino acids. The CDR3 DNA sequence: TGTGCCAGCAGCTTATCCCGAGCCTCAGATACGCAGTATTTT. Encoded protein: CASSLSRASDTQYF.

The genes are TRBV20-1 and TRBJ2-3, with 8 bases fitting TRBD2. This CDR3 contains 15 residues. With V trimmed by 4 bases and J by 6 bases, 12 bases remained unmatched. Looked up from germline, CDR1 is DFQATT and CDR2 is SNEGSKA (reference sequence). The CDR3 here is CSATAGTSQEDTQYF. CDR3 DNA sequence: TGCAGTGCTACCGCCGGGACTAGTCAGGAGGATACGCAGTATTTT.